The 8 T cell receptor beta chains below were found in one sample sequenced in a study of cytomegalovirus exposure and HLA in healthy donors (dated by TCRdb to the late 2010s). Libraries came from the immunoSEQ multiplex PCR assay. This is the immuneACCESS table as TCRdb keeps it, with only in-frame sequences that have V and J called. A part of the clones is gone; compared with another copy, unresolved V genes explain less than half, and the rest is unexplained. In this sample the table shows 45,000 to 60,000 clones, roughly 93% of which occur a single time. The top ten constitute roughly 6% of the sample. The sample taken for sequencing was PBMCs. The receptors were gathered from a woman younger than 35 in good health and CMV-seronegative.

CDR3 in DNA: TGTGCCAGCAGCCTGGGACAGGCAAGCAATCAGCCCCAGCATTTT. Amino acids: CASSLGQASNQPQHF. The genes are TRBV2 and TRBJ1-5; 8 bases line up with TRBD1. J gave up 1 base and V 6 bases, and 5 bases lay outside the gene matches. This CDR3 is 15 amino acids long. Germline V gene sequence: CDR1 SNHLY, CDR2 FYNNEI.

The chain uses TRBV5-1 and TRBJ1-1; D gene ambiguous. Per the germline V gene, CDR1 is SGHRS and CDR2 is YFSETQ. V was cut by 3 bases and J by 1 base, with 10 bases left in between. CDR3 size: 14 residues. The CDR3 coding sequence is TGCGCCAGCAGCTCATCGACACCGAACACTGAAGCTTTCTTT. Its protein is CASSSSTPNTEAFF.

This sequence joins TRBV5-1 and TRBJ1-1; no clear D gene. Trimming removed 6 bases from V and 1 base from J, with 10 bases in between. CDR1 is SGHRS and CDR2 is YFSETQ in the germline V gene. The CDR3 extends over 13 amino acids. The CDR3 DNA reads as TGCGCCAGCAACCCCTCGGGGAACACTGAAGCTTTCTTT. Translated: CASNPSGNTEAFF.

On this clone itself: The same CDR3 can be traced to other DNA sequences in this sample. The chain recombines TRBV30 with TRBJ2-1; a possible D gene is TRBD1 (5 bases). The CDR3 totals 14 residues. CDR1 is GTSNPN, CDR2 SVGIG, per germline (reference sequence). With 2 bases removed from V and 4 bases from J, the gap between germline ends came to 12 bases. Here the CDR3 DNA reads TGTGCCTGGAGTATAGGGGTAGGTTACAATGAGCAGTTCTTC. It codes for CAWSIGVGYNEQFF.

The chain combines TRBV27 with TRBJ1-5, with unresolved D. V was trimmed by 6 bases and J by 6 bases, leaving 12 bases between them. This CDR3 contains 13 residues. Germline CDR1 reads MNHEY; CDR2 reads SMNVEV (reference sequence). In DNA form, the CDR3 reads TGTGCCAGCAGCACCTACCGGGGTCAGCCCCAGCATTTT. This translates into CASSTYRGQPQHF.

This chain uses TRBV20-1 with TRBJ1-1; D unclear. This CDR3 has 11 residues. CDR1 and CDR2 (germline): DFQATT, SNEGSKA (reference sequence). Trimming stripped 3 bases from V and 6 bases from J, with 8 bases between. CDR3 sequence reads: CSASLVSEAFF. The CDR3 DNA reads TGCAGTGCTAGTTTAGTCTCTGAAGCTTTCTTT.

As DNA, the CDR3 is TGTGCCAGCAGCCCAGCCACGGGGATTCGGAGTGGCTACACCTTC. Its protein is CASSPATGIRSGYTF. The chain joins TRBV7-3 to TRBJ1-2, with D hard to call. The CDR3 spans 15 residues. Per the germline V gene, CDR1 is SGHTA and CDR2 is FQGTGA. V was trimmed by 5 bases and J by 7 bases, leaving 20 bases between them.

The genes are TRBV29-1 and TRBJ1-2, with 7 nucleotides matching TRBD1. The germline gives CDR1 SQVTM, CDR2 ANQGSEA. The CDR3 runs to 13 residues. V lost 7 bases to trimming and J lost 0 bases; unmatched junction nucleotides: 5. In DNA form, the CDR3 reads TGCAGCGCGGGACAGCTTGCTAACTATGGCTACACCTTC. This codes for CSAGQLANYGYTF.